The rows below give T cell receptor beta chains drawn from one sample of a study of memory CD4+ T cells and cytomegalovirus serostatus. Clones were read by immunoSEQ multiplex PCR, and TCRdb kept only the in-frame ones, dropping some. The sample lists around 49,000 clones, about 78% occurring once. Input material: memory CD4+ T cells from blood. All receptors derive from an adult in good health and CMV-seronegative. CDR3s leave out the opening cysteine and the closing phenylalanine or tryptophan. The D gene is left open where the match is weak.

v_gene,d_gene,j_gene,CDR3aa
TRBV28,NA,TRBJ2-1,ASSPIRRSPYNEQF
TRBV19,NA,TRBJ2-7,ASSALAFPYEQY
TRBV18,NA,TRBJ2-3,ASSPHPKDTQY
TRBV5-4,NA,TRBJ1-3,ASTALAGNTIY
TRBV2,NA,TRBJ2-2,ASRPFGLTNTGELF
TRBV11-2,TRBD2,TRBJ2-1,ASSPPGTSLREQF
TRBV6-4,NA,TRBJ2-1,ASRGRYNEQF
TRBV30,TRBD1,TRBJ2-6,AWSVLWDRGRGANVLT
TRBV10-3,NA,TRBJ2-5,AISEMENKETQY
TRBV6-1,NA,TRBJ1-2,ASSRTPFDGYT
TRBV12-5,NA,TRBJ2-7,ASGEGVSYEQY
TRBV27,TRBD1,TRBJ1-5,ASSARQGARKVGPQH
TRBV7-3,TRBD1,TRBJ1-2,ASSLTSTGTAGYT
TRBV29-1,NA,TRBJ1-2,SVGPDQGYT
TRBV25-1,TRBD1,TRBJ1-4,ASTRTGKTTNEKLF
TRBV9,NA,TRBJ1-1,ASSVEVGVGGLGMNTEAF
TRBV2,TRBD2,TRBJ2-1,ASRDSSGVSYNEQF
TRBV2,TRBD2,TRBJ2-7,ASSGMAGRSQYEQY
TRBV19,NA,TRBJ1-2,ASSSHLNYGYT
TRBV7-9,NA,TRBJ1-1,ASSLWGPDTEAF
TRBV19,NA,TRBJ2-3,ASSTRRTDTQY
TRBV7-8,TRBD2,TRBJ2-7,ASSLALAGGRAQY
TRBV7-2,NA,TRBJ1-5,ASSSRGQQPQH
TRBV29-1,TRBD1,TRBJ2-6,SVPLETGGSGANVLT
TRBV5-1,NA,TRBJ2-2,ASSLSGPESGELF
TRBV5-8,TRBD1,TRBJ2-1,ASSPGTGGSYNEQF
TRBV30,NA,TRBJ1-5,AWSGNSNQPQH
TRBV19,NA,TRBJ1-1,ASSIKPGVPEAF
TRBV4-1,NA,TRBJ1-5,ASSHAGGGNQPQH
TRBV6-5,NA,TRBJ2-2,ASSLMTGGSGELF
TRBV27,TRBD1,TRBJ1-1,ASTPRGGDRGNTEAF
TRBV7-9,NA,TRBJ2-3,ASSLTGFTDTQY
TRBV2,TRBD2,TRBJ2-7,ASRLAGGLYEQY
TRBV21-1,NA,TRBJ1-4,AGSRETGREKLF
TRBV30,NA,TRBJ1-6,AWTEGFYNSPLH
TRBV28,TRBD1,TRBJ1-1,ASSGANRGAF
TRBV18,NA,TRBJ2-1,ASSLGWGKGNEQF
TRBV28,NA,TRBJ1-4,SSGKAYMGKLF
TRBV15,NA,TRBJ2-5,ATSRPTPGETQY
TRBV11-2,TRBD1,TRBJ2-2,ASSSRDRVGKRELF
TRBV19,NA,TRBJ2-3,ASSLDYSTDTQY
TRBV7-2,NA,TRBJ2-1,ASRKLHEQF
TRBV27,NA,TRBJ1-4,ASSFVSGTKGKLF